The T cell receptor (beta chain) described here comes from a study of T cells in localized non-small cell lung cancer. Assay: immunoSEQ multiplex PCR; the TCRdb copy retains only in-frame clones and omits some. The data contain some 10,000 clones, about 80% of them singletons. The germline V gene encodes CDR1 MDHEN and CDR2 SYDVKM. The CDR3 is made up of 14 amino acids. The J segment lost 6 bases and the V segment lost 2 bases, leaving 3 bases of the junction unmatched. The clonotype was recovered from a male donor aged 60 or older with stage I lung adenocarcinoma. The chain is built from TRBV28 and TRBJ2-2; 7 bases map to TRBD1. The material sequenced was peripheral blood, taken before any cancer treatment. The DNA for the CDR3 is TGTGCCAGCAGTTTAAAACAGGGGTCCGGGGAGCTGTTTTTT. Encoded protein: CASSLKQGSGELFF. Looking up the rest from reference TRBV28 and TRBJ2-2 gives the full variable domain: DVKVTQSSRYLVKRTGEKVFLECVQDMDHENMFWYRQDPGLGLRLIYFSYDVKMKEKGDIPEGYSVSREKKERFSLILESASTNQTSMYLCASSLKQGSGELFFGEGSRLTVL.